This is a list of T cell receptor beta chains from one sample in a study of blood T cell repertoires in COVID-19. Libraries were prepared by immunoSEQ multiplex PCR; TCRdb keeps only in-frame clonotypes and omits some of them. The sample lists more than 300,000 clones, about 89% occurring once. Sequenced sample: peripheral blood. The receptor source for this set is a woman aged 45-59 years with COVID-19, enrolled during active disease. Both conserved end residues are part of each CDR3. A D gene is named only where the DNA matches it firmly. Part of the rows lack a size; the others show once, few, many or a class for expanded clones.

15 | . | . | TRBJ2-7 | TRBV10-2 | TGCGCCAGCACAGAAAATACTAGTCCCACCTACGAGCAGTACTTC | CASTENTSPTYEQYF
19 | . | TRBD1 | TRBJ1-6 | TRBV4-3 | TGCGCCAGCAGCCGCCAGAGAACAGGGGAAGCGTCCTATAATTCACCCCTCCACTTT | CASSRQRTGEASYNSPLHF
15 | . | . | TRBJ1-2 | TRBV5-4 | TGTGCCAGCAGCTTGGTTCAGGCTATGAACTATGGCTACACCTTC | CASSLVQAMNYGYTF
14 | . | . | TRBJ1-5 | TRBV6-2/TRBV6-3 | TGTGCCAGCAGTTACACGCAGAGCAATCAGCCCCAGCATTTT | CASSYTQSNQPQHF
15 | . | TRBD2 | TRBJ2-5 | TRBV5-4 | TGTGCCAGCAGCCTCACTAGCGGGAGAAAAGAGACCCAGTACTTC | CASSLTSGRKETQYF
14 | . | . | TRBJ1-5 | TRBV6-5 | TGTGCCAGCAATCGACGGGATAGCAATCAGCCCCAGCATTTT | CASNRRDSNQPQHF
12 | . | . | TRBJ1-3 | TRBV6-1 | TGTGCCAGCAGTGAATTCCCAGGGGCCATATATTTT | CASSEFPGAIYF
13 | . | TRBD1 | TRBJ1-1 | TRBV2 | TGTGCCGCTGGGGGCAGGGGGCGGACTGAAGCTTTCTTT | CAAGGRGRTEAFF
18 | . | TRBD1 | TRBJ1-6 | TRBV5-1 | TGCGCCAGCAGCTCAACGATGGGGGGGACAGGGATCCGTCCACCCCTCCACTTT | CASSSTMGGTGIRPPLHF
14 | once | . | TRBJ2-7 | TRBV7-8 | TGTGCCAGCAGCCCGAGGGCGGGGCTCGGGGAGCAGTACTTC | CASSPRAGLGEQYF
15 | . | TRBD2 | TRBJ2-3 | TRBV7-2 | TGTGCCAGCAGCTCCACTCGACTAGCGACAGATACGCAGTATTTT | CASSSTRLATDTQYF
16 | . | TRBD2 | TRBJ2-1 | TRBV7-2 | TGTGCCAGCAGCTTAGCGAGCGGGAGTACGGACAATGAGCAGTTCTTC | CASSLASGSTDNEQFF
15 | once | TRBD2 | TRBJ2-7 | TRBV7-6 | TGTGCCAGCAGCCCCCGGACTAGCGGGAGCCACGAGCAGTACTTC | CASSPRTSGSHEQYF
16 | . | . | TRBJ2-7 | TRBV5-6 | TGTGCCAGCAGCCAAATCTACCCGGGACAAGCCTACGAGCAGTACTTC | CASSQIYPGQAYEQYF
14 | . | TRBD2 | TRBJ2-7 | TRBV5-1 | TGCGCCAGCAGCCTGACTAGCGGGTCCTACGAGCAGTACTTC | CASSLTSGSYEQYF
16 | once | TRBD1 | TRBJ2-1 | TRBV7-6 | TGTGCCAGCAGCGCCAACAGGGGGCGGACCTACAATGAGCAGTTCTTC | CASSANRGRTYNEQFF
13 | once | . | TRBJ2-3 | TRBV5-4 | TGTGCCAGCAGCTTCCTCCGCACAGATACGCAGTATTTT | CASSFLRTDTQYF
13 | . | . | TRBJ2-2 | TRBV4-2 | TGTGCCAGCAGCCTACAGGACACCGGGGAGCTGTTTTTT | CASSLQDTGELFF
15 | . | TRBD2 | TRBJ2-7 | TRBV6-2/TRBV6-3 | TGTGCCAGCAGTTACTTTGGTAGCGGGAGCCACGAGCAGTACTTC | CASSYFGSGSHEQYF
15 | once | TRBD1 | TRBJ1-2 | TRBV19 | TGTGCCAGTAGTATTAAGGGGGCGCTTAACTATGGCTACACCTTC | CASSIKGALNYGYTF
13 | . | TRBD1 | TRBJ2-7 | TRBV24-1 | TGTGCCACCGTAGGACAGGGGATTTTCGAGCAGTACTTC | CATVGQGIFEQYF
11 | . | . | TRBJ2-3 | TRBV27 | TGTGCCAGCAGTATCGCAGATACGCAGTATTTT | CASSIADTQYF
16 | . | . | TRBJ1-1 | TRBV27 | TGTGCCAGCAGTTTCAGGAGGGGACCCATGAACACTGAAGCTTTCTTT | CASSFRRGPMNTEAFF
14 | . | . | TRBJ2-1 | TRBV2 | TGTGCCAGCAAAAGGGGGAACTCCTACAATGAGCAGTTCTTC | CASKRGNSYNEQFF
12 | . | . | TRBJ2-7 | TRBV5-8 | TGTGCCAGCACGGGTTTCCCCTACGAGCAGTACTTC | CASTGFPYEQYF
18 | . | TRBD2 | TRBJ2-3 | TRBV19 | TGTGCCAGTAGTATAGTTTCTCTAGCGGGAGGTAGCGCAGATACGCAGTATTTT | CASSIVSLAGGSADTQYF
16 | . | TRBD2 | TRBJ2-1 | TRBV7-6 | TGTGCCAGCAGCTTAGGCCCGACTAGCGGGAGGGGTGAGCAGTTCTTC | CASSLGPTSGRGEQFF
14 | . | TRBD1 | TRBJ1-1 | TRBV7-2 | TGTGCCAGCAGCTCATACAGGGGAATCTTTGAAGCTTTCTTT | CASSSYRGIFEAFF
16 | . | TRBD1 | TRBJ1-2 | TRBV6-1 | TGTGCCAGCAGTGACCCAAGGGGGACAGGGGCCGCGGGCTACACCTTC | CASSDPRGTGAAGYTF
14 | . | . | TRBJ1-4 | TRBV7-3 | TGTGCCAGCAGCTTAGAGATCGCGGGGGGGAAACTGTTTTTT | CASSLEIAGGKLFF
16 | . | TRBD2 | TRBJ2-1 | TRBV5-4 | TGTGCCAGCAGCTTGGCGGGGACTAGTCCCTACAATGAGCAGTTCTTC | CASSLAGTSPYNEQFF
13 | once | . | TRBJ2-7 | TRBV5-1 | TGCGCCAGCAGCTCGAGGGAGACTAGCGAGCAGTACTTC | CASSSRETSEQYF
13 | once | . | TRBJ2-7 | TRBV30 | TGTGCCTGGAGACTAAGCGCATCGTACGAGCAGTACTTC | CAWRLSASYEQYF
13 | . | . | TRBJ1-2 | TRBV18 | TGTGCCAGCTCACCACCGACAGGCCATGGCTACACCTTC | CASSPPTGHGYTF
14 | . | TRBD1 | TRBJ1-5 | TRBV2 | TGTGCCAGCAGCAGGGGGCGCAGCAATCAGCCCCAGCATTTT | CASSRGRSNQPQHF
11 | . | . | TRBJ1-6 | TRBV30 | TGTGCCTGGAGCCCCGGGTTGGCCCTCCACTTT | CAWSPGLALHF
14 | . | . | TRBJ1-5 | TRBV30 | TGTGCCTGGAGTGTAGGGGGGGTCAATCAGCCCCAGCATTTT | CAWSVGGVNQPQHF
13 | . | . | TRBJ2-2 | TRBV2 | TGTGCCAGCAGTGCCCGGTATGCCGGGGAGCTGTTTTTT | CASSARYAGELFF
15 | . | TRBD1 | TRBJ2-1 | TRBV10-2 | TGCGCCAGCAGTGATTGGGACAGGGGGCGCGTTGAGCAGTTCTTC | CASSDWDRGRVEQFF
17 | . | . | TRBJ1-2 | TRBV25-1 | TGTGCCAGCAGTGAAGGTCAGTCGCCCAGTATTATTGATGGCTACACCTTC | CASSEGQSPSIIDGYTF